A single sample is the source of the 29 T cell receptor beta chains below, sequenced in a study of neurological immune-mediated disorders. Each CDR3 protein gets one entry after TCRdb re-called the 5' RACE reads with MiXCR. The sample yields tens of thousands of distinct CDR3 sequences, 2% to 3% seen once. The sample consisted of PBMCs. These receptor sequences come from a man aged 45-65 years with multiple sclerosis.

This clonotype was recorded at least ten times. The chain joins TRBV27 to TRBJ1-6, with D unclear. The germline gives CDR1 MNHEY, CDR2 SMNVEV (reference sequence). This CDR3 contains 14 residues. Trimming took off 6 bases at V and 8 bases at J, with 14 bases between the two ends. DNA of the CDR3: TGTGCCAGCAGGAGGCGGTCCTTTGATTCACCCCTCCACTTT. Translated, it gives CASRRRSFDSPLHF.

This clonotype was recorded many times. The chain uses TRBV6-5 and TRBJ1-2, with D perhaps TRBD1 (5 bases). The germline gives CDR1 MNHEY, CDR2 SVGAGI. This CDR3 is 13 amino acids long. Between the trimmed V and J ends, which lost 6 bases and 8 bases, there was a span of 16 bases. CDR3 nucleotide sequence: TGTGCCAGCAGCCCTCGTTTGGGGGTCGGCTACACCTTC. Its protein product is CASSPRLGVGYTF.

This clonotype was observed many times. This chain uses TRBV29-1 with TRBJ1-2, with 10 bases identical to TRBD1. Germline CDR1 reads SQVTM; CDR2 reads ANQGSEA. The CDR3 totals 16 residues. V lost 3 bases, J lost 4 bases, and 11 bases stayed unmatched. CDR3 in amino acids: CSVEGSDRGLFYGYTF. CDR3 sequence (DNA): TGCAGCGTTGAGGGAAGTGACAGGGGGCTTTTCTATGGCTACACCTTC.

This clonotype has a count of ten or more. The gene calls are TRBV3-1 and TRBJ1-1; TRBD1 matches at 8 bases. Germline lookup yields CDR1 LGHDT and CDR2 YNNKEL (reference sequence). Trimming at V came to 0 bases and at J to 8 bases, leaving 5 bases not matched to a gene. This CDR3 spans 14 amino acids. The chain's CDR3 is CASSQDPRTGEAFF. In DNA, the CDR3 is TGTGCCAGCAGCCAAGATCCCCGGACAGGGGAAGCTTTCTTT.

This clonotype was detected ten times or more. The chain recombines TRBV7-2 with TRBJ1-5; 9 positions match TRBD1. Losses at the gene ends were 1 base for V and 7 bases for J; bases not matched to a gene: 5. The germline CDR1 and CDR2 sequences are SGHTA and FQGNSA. CDR3 length equals 15 residues. CDR3 loop: CASSLVWTGAQPQHF. The CDR3 DNA follows: TGTGCCAGCAGCTTAGTATGGACAGGGGCGCAGCCCCAGCATTTT.

This clonotype was observed at least ten times. This rearrangement joins TRBV20-1 to TRBJ1-2; weak D call: TRBD1 (5 bases). V was clipped by 1 base and J by 3 bases, with 33 bases between them. The CDR3 contains 21 residues. The V gene's germline CDR1 is DFQATT and CDR2 SNEGSKA (reference sequence). CDR3 in DNA: TGCAGTGCTAGAGGGGATGGCCGTAGGGGACCCTCCCAATTACCTCACTATGGCTACACCTTC. This translates into CSARGDGRRGPSQLPHYGYTF.

This clonotype was seen ten or more times. The gene calls are TRBV11-2 and TRBJ2-7; D ambiguous. The CDR3 contains 13 residues. Trimming cost V 2 bases and J 6 bases, with 11 bases left between them. CDR1 and CDR2 (germline): SGHAT, FQNNGV. In nucleotides, the CDR3 is TGTGCCAGCAGCTTACTACGGGCATTCGAGCAGTACTTC. Protein: CASSLLRAFEQYF.

This clonotype was recorded many times. J is TRBJ1-2 and V is TRBV11-2, with D unclear. V lost 1 base, J lost 4 bases, and 7 bases lay in between. This CDR3 has 13 residues. The germline CDR1 and CDR2 sequences are SGHAT and FQNNGV. The CDR3 sequence is CASSLGARYGYTF. The CDR3 DNA follows: TGTGCCAGCAGCTTAGGGGCGCGCTATGGCTACACCTTC. Looking up the rest from reference TRBV11-2 and TRBJ1-2 gives the full variable domain: EAGVAQSPRYKIIEKRQSVAFWCNPISGHATLYWYQQILGQGPKLLIQFQNNGVVDDSQLPKDRFSAERLKGVDSTLKIQPAKLEDSAVYLCASSLGARYGYTFGSGTRLTVV.

This clonotype came up many times. Mismatch with germline at one junction end may stem from a read error. The rearrangement joins TRBV7-2 to TRBJ1-5, with D unclear. The CDR3 covers 17 residues. CDR1 is SGHTA and CDR2 is FQGNSA in the germline V gene. In DNA, the CDR3 is TGTGCCAGCAGTTTAGTCCCCCCCGGGGTTGGCAATCAGCCCCAGCATTTT. The encoded protein is CASSLVPPGVGNQPQHF.

In its sample, this clonotype was seen many times. The rearrangement uses TRBV3-1 and TRBJ1-2; TRBD1 matches 10 bases. J lost 7 bases, V lost 4 bases, and 9 bases had no gene match. The CDR3 consists of 15 residues. CDR1 is LGHDT, CDR2 YNNKEL, per germline (reference sequence). CDR3 nucleotide sequence: TGTGCCAGCAGCCCTGGACAGGGGGGATCCCGTGGCTACACCTTC. Protein: CASSPGQGGSRGYTF.

This clonotype is medium-sized within its sample. The rearrangement uses TRBV6-1 and TRBJ1-5, with D maybe TRBD1 (6 bases). The V end was cut by 7 bases, the J end by 3 bases, with 16 bases between. Germline loops: CDR1 MNHNS, CDR2 SASEGT. The CDR3 length is 15 residues. As DNA, the CDR3 is TGTGCCAGCACCCGGACAGCCGAACACAATCAGCCCCAGCATTTT. Translation: CASTRTAEHNQPQHF.

This clonotype was detected many times. The rearrangement uses TRBV9 and TRBJ2-1, with a tentative D call TRBD2 (5 bases). Trimming left V 6 bases short and J 5 bases short, with 15 bases between. Per the germline V gene, CDR1 is SGDLS and CDR2 is YYNGEE. This CDR3 contains 14 residues. The CDR3 loop is CASNGMGQNNEQFF. The CDR3 bases are TGTGCCAGCAACGGGATGGGTCAGAACAATGAGCAGTTCTTC.

There are many counts of this clonotype. This sequence joins TRBV12-3 or TRBV12-4 and TRBJ1-5; 9 bases align to TRBD1. The CDR3 extends over 15 amino acids. With V trimmed by 7 bases and J by 6 bases, 10 bases remained unmatched. In nucleotides, the CDR3 is TGTGCCAGCATGACGGACAGGGGATTTAGTCAGCCCCAGCATTTT. Its translation is CASMTDRGFSQPQHF.

This clonotype was detected many times. The chain links TRBV7-6 to TRBJ2-1; 13 bases are a match to TRBD2. The CDR3 spans 17 residues. Germline values: CDR1 SGHVS, CDR2 FNYEAQ. The ends lost 2 bases at V and 1 base at J; junction bases unmatched: 2. For the CDR3, the DNA is TGTGCCAGCAGCTTAACTAGCGGGGGGGGGTCCTACAATGAGCAGTTCTTC. The encoded protein is CASSLTSGGGSYNEQFF.

Ten or more counts support this clonotype. This sequence joins TRBV27 and TRBJ2-7; no clear D. CDR3 length: 17 residues. Trimming cost V 8 bases and J 2 bases, with 25 bases left between them. The germline V gene encodes CDR1 MNHEY and CDR2 SMNVEV (reference sequence). CDR3 nucleotides: TGTGCCAGCGGCCTACTCGTGGCCGCGGACGGGCCCTACGAGCAGTACTTC. As protein: CASGLLVAADGPYEQYF.

This clonotype was seen many times. J is TRBJ1-1 and V is TRBV20-1; a weak D match, TRBD1 (5 bases). Germline CDR1 is DFQATT and CDR2 is SNEGSKA (reference sequence). The length of the CDR3 is 15 residues. Trimming cost V 1 base and J 3 bases, with 15 bases left between them. Here the CDR3 reads CSARGTGGGDTEAFF. CDR3 DNA: TGCAGTGCTAGAGGCACCGGGGGAGGGGACACTGAAGCTTTCTTT.

Many counts were recorded for this clonotype. This rearrangement joins TRBV7-2 to TRBJ2-7; D perhaps matches TRBD1 (5 bases). The length of the CDR3 is 15 residues. The germline V gene has CDR1 SGHTA and CDR2 FQGNSA. Trimming pared 1 base from V and 2 bases from J, leaving 12 bases between. The CDR3: CASSLGSRQTYEQYF. The CDR3 DNA is TGTGCCAGCAGCTTAGGCTCCCGACAGACCTACGAGCAGTACTTC.

This clonotype was observed many times. The gene calls are TRBV4-3 and TRBJ1-5; no clear D. The V gene's germline CDR1 is LGHNA and CDR2 YSLEER. The CDR3 runs 14 residues. V was cut by 0 bases and J by 7 bases, with 10 bases left in between. CDR3 sequence (DNA): TGCGCCAGCAGCCAAGATCGGCAGGACCAGCCCCAGCATTTT. Protein: CASSQDRQDQPQHF.

This clonotype was observed many times. This sequence joins TRBV7-6 and TRBJ2-3; perhaps TRBD1 as D (6 bases). Trimming took 5 bases from V and 3 from J, leaving 18 bases between them. This CDR3 has 16 amino acids. The germline V gene encodes CDR1 SGHVS and CDR2 FNYEAQ. The CDR3 sequence: CASSRTGTRGTDTQYF. The CDR3 nucleotides are TGTGCCAGCAGCCGAACCGGGACAAGGGGGACAGATACGCAGTATTTT.

This clonotype was picked up many times. This sequence joins TRBV10-3 and TRBJ2-5; D is unresolved. Per germline, CDR1 ENHRY and CDR2 SYGVKD. V was shortened by 4 bases and J by 4 bases, with 7 bases between the two germline ends. CDR3 length: 12 amino acids. As DNA, the CDR3 is TGTGCCATCAGTGTCGGCCGAGAGACCCAGTACTTC. Its translation: CAISVGRETQYF.

In this sample, this clonotype turned up many times. This chain connects TRBV7-2 to TRBJ1-2, with unresolved D. V was clipped by 1 base and J by 9 bases, with 6 bases between them. This CDR3 has 11 amino acids. CDR1 is SGHTA and CDR2 is FQGNSA in the germline V gene. In nucleotides, the CDR3 is TGTGCCAGCAGCTTAGTGGCGAGCTACACCTTC. This encodes CASSLVASYTF. Using reference TRBV7-2 and TRBJ1-2 for the parts outside the CDR3, the full variable domain is GAGVSQSPSNKVTEKGKDVELRCDPISGHTALYWYRQSLGQGLEFLIYFQGNSAPDKSGLPSDRFSAERTGGSVSTLTIQRTQQEDSAVYLCASSLVASYTFGSGTRLTVV.

This clonotype was picked up many times. The chain recombines TRBV12-3 or TRBV12-4 with TRBJ1-2, with a possible D match to TRBD1 (5 bases). This CDR3 spans 14 amino acids. Between the trimmed V and J ends, which lost 7 bases and 8 bases, there was a span of 20 bases. CDR3 nucleotides: TGTGCCAGCACCCAAGCGGGGGGGGTAAGAGGCTACACCTTC. This codes for CASTQAGGVRGYTF.

This clonotype occurred many times. The rearrangement uses TRBV7-2 and TRBJ1-2; D is undetermined. V was cut by 1 base and J by 4 bases, with 16 bases left in between. Germline-derived CDR1 and CDR2 are SGHTA and FQGNSA. The CDR3 runs 16 residues. The CDR3: CASSLEVVPDPYGYTF. The CDR3 DNA follows: TGTGCCAGCAGCTTAGAGGTGGTGCCAGACCCCTATGGCTACACCTTC.

This clonotype was detected many times. The chain has TRBV6-5 and TRBJ2-7; D is perhaps TRBD2 (6 bases). This CDR3 is built from 14 residues. Trimming shortened V by 1 base and J by 6 bases, and 13 bases separated the two germline ends. The germline gives CDR1 MNHEY, CDR2 SVGAGI. The CDR3 protein is CASSYYSGEVEQYF. CDR3 DNA sequence: TGTGCCAGCAGTTACTACTCGGGGGAAGTCGAGCAGTACTTC.

This clonotype appeared many times. The chain combines TRBV3-1 with TRBJ2-5, with a weak D call TRBD1 (6 bases). Germline V gene sequence: CDR1 LGHDT, CDR2 YNNKEL (reference sequence). The length of the CDR3 is 16 residues. V lost 3 bases and J lost 2, with 16 bases in between. This CDR3 is CASSHVAGTPQETQYF. CDR3 nucleotide sequence: TGTGCCAGCAGCCACGTAGCCGGGACACCTCAAGAGACCCAGTACTTC.

This clonotype was counted many times. The chain is built from TRBV27 and TRBJ2-2, with D uncertain. The CDR3 covers 17 residues. V dropped 2 bases and J dropped 0 bases, with 13 bases sitting between them. Looked up from germline, CDR1 is MNHEY and CDR2 is SMNVEV (reference sequence). The CDR3 is CASSLEGLPANTGELFF. The CDR3 bases are TGTGCCAGCAGTTTAGAAGGTCTACCTGCGAACACCGGGGAGCTGTTTTTT.

This clonotype occurred many times. The chain couples TRBV18 to TRBJ2-3; tentatively, D is TRBD1 or TRBD2 (5 bases each). V was clipped by 2 bases and J by 2 bases, with 11 bases between them. The CDR3 runs 15 residues. The germline CDR1 and CDR2 sequences are KGHSH and LQKENI. The CDR3 spells CASSPIPGTTDTQYF. CDR3 bases: TGTGCCAGCTCACCAATACCGGGGACCACAGATACGCAGTATTTT.

This clonotype was picked up a small number of times. This chain uses TRBV6-5 with TRBJ1-2; no clear D gene. The length of the CDR3 is 14 residues. Trimming took 5 bases from V and 5 from J, leaving 15 bases between them. Germline CDR1 is MNHEY and CDR2 is SVGAGI. CDR3 in DNA: TGTGCCAGCAGTACCGGACGGGAAAAATATGGCTACACCTTC. Its protein is CASSTGREKYGYTF.

This clonotype was seen many times. The chain is built from TRBV12-3 or TRBV12-4 and TRBJ1-2, with D maybe TRBD1 (5 bases). V was cut by 6 bases and J by 4 bases, with 18 bases left in between. CDR3 length: 15 amino acids. CDR3 sequence reads: CASSPDAGPSYGYTF. In nucleotides, the CDR3 is TGTGCCAGCAGCCCCGATGCGGGACCGAGCTATGGCTACACCTTC.